The present T cell receptor beta chain was sequenced within a study of CD8 T cells in Susac syndrome. A quantity of about 0.45 to 1 ug RNA underwent reverse transcription using random hexamers. Amplification of TCR beta CDR3 spanned 54 Vbeta and 13 Jbeta via immunoSEQ multiplex PCR. TCRdb recomputed calls from the immunoSEQ multiplex PCR reads with MiXCR, one row per CDR3 protein. The top ten hold 0.08% to 0.095% of the sample, which has a few hundred thousand distinct CDR3 sequences, around 96% seen once. CDR1 SGHNT and CDR2 YYREEE come from the germline V gene (reference sequence). The V segment lost 4 bases and the J segment 7 bases; nucleotides outside the gene matches: 6. This CDR3 region has 13 residues. Each multiple sclerosis control was a treatment-naive patient with relapsing-remitting disease that was either stable or active.

Sequencing was done on a sample of CD4+ T cells from PBMCs. The chain recombines TRBV5-4 with TRBJ2-7; 9 positions match TRBD1. The receptor was derived from a human donor with multiple sclerosis. CDR3 residues: CASSLQGAREQYF. CDR3 coding DNA: TGTGCCAGCAGCCTACAGGGGGCCAGGGAGCAGTACTTC.